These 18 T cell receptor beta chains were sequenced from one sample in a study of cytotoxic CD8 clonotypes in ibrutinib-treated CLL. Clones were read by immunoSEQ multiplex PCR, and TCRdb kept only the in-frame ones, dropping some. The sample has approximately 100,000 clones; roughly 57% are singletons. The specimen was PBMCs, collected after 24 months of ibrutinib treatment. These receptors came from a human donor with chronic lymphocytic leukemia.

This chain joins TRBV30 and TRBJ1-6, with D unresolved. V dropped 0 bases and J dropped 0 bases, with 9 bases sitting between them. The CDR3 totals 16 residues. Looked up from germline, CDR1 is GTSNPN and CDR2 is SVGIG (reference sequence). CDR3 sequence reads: CAWSVRTSSYNSPLHF. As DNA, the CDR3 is TGTGCCTGGAGTGTACGGACGAGCTCCTATAATTCACCCCTCCACTTT.

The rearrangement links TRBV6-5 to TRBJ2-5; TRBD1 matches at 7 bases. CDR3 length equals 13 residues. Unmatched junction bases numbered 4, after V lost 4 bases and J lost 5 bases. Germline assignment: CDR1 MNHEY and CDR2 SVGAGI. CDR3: CASSSTGRETQYF. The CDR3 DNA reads TGTGCCAGCAGTTCGACAGGGCGGGAGACCCAGTACTTC.

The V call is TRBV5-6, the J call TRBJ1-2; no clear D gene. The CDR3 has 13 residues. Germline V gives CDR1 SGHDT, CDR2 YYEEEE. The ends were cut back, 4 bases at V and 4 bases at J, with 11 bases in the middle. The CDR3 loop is CASSEASLYGYTF. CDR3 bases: TGTGCCAGCAGCGAGGCCTCTCTCTATGGCTACACCTTC.

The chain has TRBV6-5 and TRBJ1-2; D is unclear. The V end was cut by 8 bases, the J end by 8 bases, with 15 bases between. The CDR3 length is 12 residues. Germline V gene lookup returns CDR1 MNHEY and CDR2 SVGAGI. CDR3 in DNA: TGTGCCAGCCTAGACTTTAGCAGGGGCTACACCTTC. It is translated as CASLDFSRGYTF.

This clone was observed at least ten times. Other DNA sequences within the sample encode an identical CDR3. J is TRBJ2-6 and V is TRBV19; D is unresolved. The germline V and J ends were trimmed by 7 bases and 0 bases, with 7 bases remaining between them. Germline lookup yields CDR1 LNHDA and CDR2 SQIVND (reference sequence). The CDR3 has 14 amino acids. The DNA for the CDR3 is TGTGCCAGTAAAGGTATCTCTGGGGCCAACGTCCTGACTTTC. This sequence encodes CASKGISGANVLTF.

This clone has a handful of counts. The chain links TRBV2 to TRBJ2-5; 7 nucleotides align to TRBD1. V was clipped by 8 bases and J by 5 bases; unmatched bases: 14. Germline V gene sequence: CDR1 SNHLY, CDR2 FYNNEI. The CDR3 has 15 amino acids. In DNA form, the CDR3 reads TGTGCCAGCGATCTTCGACAGGGCTTCGGGGAGACCCAGTACTTC. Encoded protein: CASDLRQGFGETQYF. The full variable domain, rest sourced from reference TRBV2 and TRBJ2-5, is EPEVTQTPSHQVTQMGQEVILRCVPISNHLYFYWYRQILGQKVEFLVSFYNNEISEKSEIFDDQFSVERPDGSNFTLKIRSTKLEDSAMYFCASDLRQGFGETQYFGPGTRLLVL.

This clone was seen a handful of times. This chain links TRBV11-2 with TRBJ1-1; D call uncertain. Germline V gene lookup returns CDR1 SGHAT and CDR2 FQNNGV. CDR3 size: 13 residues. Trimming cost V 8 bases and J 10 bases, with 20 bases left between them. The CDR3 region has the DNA TGTGCCAGCGCATTAGGAGGCCGTGAGGCAGCTTTCTTT. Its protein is CASALGGREAAFF.

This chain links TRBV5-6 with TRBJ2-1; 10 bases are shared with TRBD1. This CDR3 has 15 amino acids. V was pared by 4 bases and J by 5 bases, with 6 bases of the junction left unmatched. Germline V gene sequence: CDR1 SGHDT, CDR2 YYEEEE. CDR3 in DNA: TGTGCCAGCAGCCCGACAGGGGGCTTCGACAATGAGCAGTTCTTC. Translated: CASSPTGGFDNEQFF.

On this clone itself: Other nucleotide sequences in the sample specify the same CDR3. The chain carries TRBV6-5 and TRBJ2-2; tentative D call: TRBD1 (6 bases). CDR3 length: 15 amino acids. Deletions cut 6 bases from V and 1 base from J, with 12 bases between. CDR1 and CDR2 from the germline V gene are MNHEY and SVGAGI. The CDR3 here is CASRPPGQNTGELFF. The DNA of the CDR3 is TGTGCCAGCAGACCACCGGGACAGAACACCGGGGAGCTGTTTTTT.

The CDR3 coding sequence is TGTGCCTGGAGTGTAGGGACAGTCTTCAATCAGCCCCAGCATTTT. Its translation is CAWSVGTVFNQPQHF. The V gene is TRBV30, the J gene TRBJ1-5, with 7 bases aligning to TRBD1. Germline V gives CDR1 GTSNPN, CDR2 SVGIG (reference sequence). The CDR3 runs 15 residues. J gave up 3 bases and V 0 bases, and 5 bases lay outside the gene matches.

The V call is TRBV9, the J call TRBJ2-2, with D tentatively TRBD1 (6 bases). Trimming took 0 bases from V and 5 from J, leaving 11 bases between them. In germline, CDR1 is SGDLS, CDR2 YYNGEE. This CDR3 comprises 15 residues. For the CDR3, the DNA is TGTGCCAGCAGCGTAGGGGGGCTCGATACCGGGGAGCTGTTTTTT. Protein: CASSVGGLDTGELFF.

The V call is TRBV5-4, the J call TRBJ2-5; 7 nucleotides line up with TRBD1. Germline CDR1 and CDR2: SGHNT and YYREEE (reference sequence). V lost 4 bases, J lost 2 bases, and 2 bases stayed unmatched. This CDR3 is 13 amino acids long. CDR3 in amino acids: CASSVQGQETQYF. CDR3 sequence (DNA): TGTGCCAGCAGCGTACAGGGGCAAGAGACCCAGTACTTC.

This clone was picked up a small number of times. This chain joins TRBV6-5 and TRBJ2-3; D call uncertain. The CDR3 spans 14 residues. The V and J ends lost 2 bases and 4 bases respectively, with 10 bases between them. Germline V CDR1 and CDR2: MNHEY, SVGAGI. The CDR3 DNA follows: TGTGCCAGCAGTTACAGGTCCTGGTCAGATACGCAGTATTTT. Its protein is CASSYRSWSDTQYF.

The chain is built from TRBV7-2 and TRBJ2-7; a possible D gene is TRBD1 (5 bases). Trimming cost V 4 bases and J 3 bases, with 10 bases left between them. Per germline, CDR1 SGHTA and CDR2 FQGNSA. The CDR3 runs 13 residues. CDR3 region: CASSSYRYYEQYF. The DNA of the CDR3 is TGTGCCAGCAGCTCATACAGGTACTACGAGCAGTACTTC.

CDR3 DNA: TGTGCCAGCAGGCGGACAGGGGGTAACAATGAGCAGTTCTTC. This encodes CASRRTGGNNEQFF. J is TRBJ2-1 and V is TRBV6-4, with 10 bases fitting TRBD1. V shed 6 bases and J 5 bases; nucleotides not matched to a gene: 4. From germline, CDR1 is MRHNA and CDR2 SNTAGT. The CDR3 covers 14 residues.

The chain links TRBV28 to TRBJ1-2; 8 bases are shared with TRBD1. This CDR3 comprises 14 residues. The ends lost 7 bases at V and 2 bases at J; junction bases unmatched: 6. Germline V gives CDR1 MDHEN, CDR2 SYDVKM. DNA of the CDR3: TGTGCCAGCACCGCAGGGGGCGAGAACTATGGCTACACCTTC. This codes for CASTAGGENYGYTF.

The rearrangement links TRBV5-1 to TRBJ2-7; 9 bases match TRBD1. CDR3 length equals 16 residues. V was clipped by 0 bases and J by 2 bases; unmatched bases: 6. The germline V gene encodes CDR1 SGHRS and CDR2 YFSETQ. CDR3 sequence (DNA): TGCGCCAGCAGCTTGGAGGGGACAGGGAAGGCCTACGAGCAGTACTTC. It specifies CASSLEGTGKAYEQYF.

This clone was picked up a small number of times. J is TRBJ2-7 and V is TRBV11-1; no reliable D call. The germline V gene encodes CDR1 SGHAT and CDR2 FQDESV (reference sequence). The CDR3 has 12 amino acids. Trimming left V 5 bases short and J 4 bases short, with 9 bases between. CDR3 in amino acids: CASSTTGYEQYF. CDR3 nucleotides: TGTGCCAGCAGCACCACGGGTTACGAGCAGTACTTC.